A selection of T cell receptor beta chains follows, all from one sample in a study of blood T cell repertoires in COVID-19. Method: immunoSEQ multiplex PCR; TCRdb's copy keeps in-frame clones and lacks some. The profile covers about 250,000 clones, with around nine tenths appearing a single time and 0.75% to 1% taken by the ten largest. The sequenced sample consisted of peripheral blood. These TCRs come from a middle-aged woman who had recovered from COVID-19. The conserved cysteine and the conserved F or W are not part of the CDR3 here.

J: TRBJ1-3; V: TRBV5-1; CDR3: ASSLGARSGNTIY
J: TRBJ2-4; V: TRBV15; CDR3: ATSRDLPGNIQY
J: TRBJ2-2; V: TRBV5-1; CDR3: ASTPHQGNTGELF
J: TRBJ1-1; V: TRBV15; CDR3: ATSPRGGSPEAF
J: TRBJ2-4; V: TRBV30; CDR3: AWSPRTSGSRKNIQY
J: TRBJ1-2; V: TRBV2; CDR3: ASSEASRAYGYT
J: TRBJ2-1; V: TRBV28; CDR3: AIRRISYNEQF
J: TRBJ2-1; V: TRBV9; CDR3: ASSVEGDPYNEQF
J: TRBJ1-2; V: TRBV6-4; CDR3: ASSIQPGQNYGYT
J: TRBJ1-4; V: TRBV5-1; CDR3: ASSPDRGNEKLF
J: TRBJ1-5; V: TRBV27; CDR3: ASRPTGAGGGQPQH
J: TRBJ1-5; V: TRBV4-3; CDR3: ASSQDGQTSNQPQH
J: TRBJ2-2; V: TRBV9; CDR3: ASSDPGAGELF
J: TRBJ2-7; V: TRBV6-2/TRBV6-3; CDR3: ASSRWRELDEQY
J: TRBJ1-2; V: TRBV6-5; CDR3: ASRRGLTYGYT
J: TRBJ1-6; V: TRBV29-1; CDR3: SARRGDNSPLH
J: TRBJ1-2; V: TRBV6-6; CDR3: ASSHRGSRGFDYGYT
J: TRBJ1-2; V: TRBV7-9; CDR3: ASSFQGQAGYT
J: TRBJ2-1; V: TRBV27; CDR3: ASSLGNYNEQF
J: TRBJ1-6; V: TRBV6-6; CDR3: ASTERNSPLH
J: TRBJ2-2; V: TRBV10-3; CDR3: AIPNTIGELF
J: TRBJ2-7; V: TRBV4-3; CDR3: ASSKGLTLGEQY
J: TRBJ2-3; V: TRBV6-2/TRBV6-3; CDR3: ASSYGGAGDTQY
J: TRBJ1-4; V: TRBV28; CDR3: ASSSPYPRAGEEKLF
J: TRBJ2-5; V: TRBV21-1; CDR3: ASSKAPNRGQSQETQY
J: TRBJ1-5; V: TRBV15; CDR3: ATSMQGVGGNQPQH
J: TRBJ2-7; V: TRBV27; CDR3: ASSGGPYEQY
J: TRBJ1-6; V: TRBV28; CDR3: ASSSTGQGAFQKGNSPLH
J: TRBJ2-7; V: TRBV7-9; CDR3: ASSPGVAMGTYEQY
J: TRBJ1-5; V: TRBV6-2/TRBV6-3; CDR3: ASSSPTGPQH
J: TRBJ2-1; V: TRBV7-2; CDR3: ASSPDRPWGGNEQF
J: TRBJ1-2; V: TRBV6-2/TRBV6-3; CDR3: ASSYLPSMGQLYGYT
J: TRBJ2-5; V: TRBV7-3; CDR3: ASSLTGEVSKETQY
J: TRBJ2-7; V: TRBV6-2/TRBV6-3; CDR3: ASSYGPSDEQY
J: TRBJ1-5; V: TRBV6-1; CDR3: ASSEMGGPQH
J: TRBJ2-1; V: TRBV7-2; CDR3: ASSPNSGSGEQF
J: TRBJ1-1; V: TRBV19; CDR3: ASSMGQPEAF
J: TRBJ1-6; V: TRBV28; CDR3: ASTPRGGPGSPLH
J: TRBJ1-1; V: TRBV29-1; CDR3: SGRTGTRGTEAF
J: TRBJ2-1; V: TRBV19; CDR3: ASRPTSGSGNEQF
J: TRBJ2-7; V: TRBV30; CDR3: ACLLTGWTTVGEQY
J: TRBJ1-2; V: TRBV19; CDR3: ASTRTGQGAIGYT
J: TRBJ1-2; V: TRBV3-1/TRBV3-2; CDR3: ASPGTGANYGYT
J: TRBJ2-7; V: TRBV5-1; CDR3: ASSPGTSGSGEQY
J: TRBJ2-1; V: TRBV18; CDR3: ASSPPRTSGRQF
J: TRBJ2-1; V: TRBV4-1; CDR3: ASSQEASGTYNEQF
J: TRBJ1-1; V: TRBV13; CDR3: ASSLNRAGTEAF
J: TRBJ1-3; V: TRBV7-2; CDR3: ASSPYDRAGNTIY
J: TRBJ2-3; V: TRBV6-6; CDR3: ASSYPGGTDTQY
J: TRBJ1-2; V: TRBV24-1; CDR3: ATSGAEGVRT
J: TRBJ2-2; V: TRBV6-2/TRBV6-3; CDR3: ASSPPRLAGHSQVNTGELF
J: TRBJ2-7; V: TRBV19; CDR3: ASSPRARTTYEQY
J: TRBJ1-4; V: TRBV6-1; CDR3: ASSERGRWTNEKLF
J: TRBJ2-7; V: TRBV5-1; CDR3: ASSHQGGGAPYEQY
J: TRBJ2-2; V: TRBV30; CDR3: AWGLAVTGELF
J: TRBJ1-2; V: TRBV19; CDR3: ASSRDTYGYT
J: TRBJ1-2; V: TRBV24-1; CDR3: ATSGQDRGPYGYT
J: TRBJ2-3; V: TRBV18; CDR3: ASSRLGTSGRTDTQY
J: TRBJ1-3; V: TRBV6-5; CDR3: ASKNRETGNTIY
J: TRBJ1-1; V: TRBV5-1; CDR3: ASSLGQGSGAF